Sequencing of this T cell receptor (beta chain) was carried out in a study of T-cell reconstitution after alpha-beta-depleted transplantation in children. CDR3 length equals 11 residues. Looked up from germline, CDR1 is SGHTA and CDR2 is FQGNSA. The TCRbeta library incorporated unique molecular identifiers. TCRdb used MiXCR to reprocess the PCR reads, holding one entry per CDR3 protein. The sample includes about 360,000 distinct CDR3 sequences, about an eighth of them seen just once. The chain joins TRBV7-2 to TRBJ2-2, with a weak D call TRBD1 (5 bases). Specimen: PBMCs, collected from the stem cell graft. This TCR came from a human donor who donated a stem cell graft to a child with Fanconi anemia. Here the CDR3 reads CAGAGTGELFF. As DNA, the CDR3 is TGTGCTGGGGCAGGGACCGGGGAGCTGTTTTTT.